The clone carrying this T cell receptor (beta chain) occurred once. The source of the sample is a study of shared clonotypes between healthy human individuals. Study at large: The plates for each donor numbered three CD4 naive, three CD4 memory, two CD8 naive and one CD8 memory.

The CDR3 spans 15 residues. Germline CDR1 MNHNY, CDR2 SVGAGI (reference sequence). V was shortened by 8 bases and J by 8 bases, with 22 bases between the two germline ends. In the authors' methods: Filtering differed, since immunoSEQ gave only junction sequences and no quality scores. Some clones are missing from TCRdb's copy, which holds only in-frame ones; the method was immunoSEQ multiplex PCR. V and J calls and clone size are those listed in that table; D and trimming were worked out from the DNA. The table includes some 2 million clones, 90% to 95% detected once. The clonotype originates from a man aged 18 to 29 in good health. What was sequenced was naive CD4+ T cells sorted from blood. Subset defined: CD45RA+ positively selected. This rearrangement joins TRBV6-6 to TRBJ2-1; no firm D call. The CDR3 region is CASPPSPSAPHEQFF. CDR3 nucleotide sequence: TGTGCCAGCCCCCCGTCACCATCTGCCCCCCATGAGCAGTTCTTC.